The 17 T cell receptor beta chains presented below share a single source sample, sequenced in a study of blood T cell repertoires in COVID-19. Here immunoSEQ multiplex PCR was the method, and the copy in TCRdb shows in-frame clones only, minus some. The sample holds 160,000 or so clones, more than 75% seen once. The sequenced sample was PBMCs or T cells enriched from blood (not recorded which). Every receptor here comes from a human donor with acute COVID-19. The donor label of this sample is uncertain.

The genes are TRBV18 and TRBJ2-3; tentatively, D is TRBD1 (6 bases). The ends were cut back, 4 bases at V and 1 base at J, with 21 bases in the middle. Germline CDR1 reads KGHSH; CDR2 reads LQKENI. This CDR3 comprises 18 residues. The CDR3 nucleotides are TGTGCCAGCTCACTCGCCCTAGCTCGGGGACATCGCACAGATACGCAGTATTTT. Encoded protein: CASSLALARGHRTDTQYF.

This chain joins TRBV6-5 and TRBJ1-1, with D possibly matching TRBD1 (6 bases). Trimming left V 5 bases short and J 5 bases short, with 12 bases between. The germline V gene encodes CDR1 MNHEY and CDR2 SVGAGI. This CDR3 is built from 13 residues. CDR3 DNA sequence: TGTGCCAGCAGTATTGGAAGGGGGACTGAAGCTTTCTTT. Encoded protein: CASSIGRGTEAFF.

CDR3 bases: TGTGCCAGCAGCCAAGCGGGGTCGATCTCCTACAATGAGCAGTTCTTC. Residues: CASSQAGSISYNEQFF. The chain carries TRBV11-3 and TRBJ2-1; TRBD2 agrees at 7 bases. Germline loops: CDR1 SGHNT, CDR2 YENEEA. CDR3 length: 16 residues. V lost 5 bases to trimming and J lost 0 bases; unmatched junction nucleotides: 7.

This rearrangement joins TRBV18 to TRBJ2-7, with 10 bases that match TRBD1. Germline assignment: CDR1 KGHSH and CDR2 LQKENI. The length of the CDR3 is 14 residues. The V segment lost 4 bases and the J segment 3 bases; nucleotides outside the gene matches: 3. CDR3 sequence reads: CASSQGTGDYEQYF. CDR3 nucleotides: TGTGCCAGCTCACAGGGGACAGGGGACTACGAGCAGTACTTC.

The V call is TRBV6-2 or TRBV6-3, the J call TRBJ1-2; the D is unclear. V was pared by 4 bases and J by 6 bases, with 12 bases between. Germline values: CDR1 MNHEY, CDR2 SVGEGT. CDR3 length: 13 residues. CDR3 region: CASSLSLADGYTF. As DNA, the CDR3 is TGTGCCAGCAGTTTGTCACTGGCGGATGGCTACACCTTC.

This chain connects TRBV7-6 to TRBJ2-1; 10 bases are shared with TRBD2. Trimming took 3 bases from V and 4 from J; bases not matched to a gene: 12. The germline V gene encodes CDR1 SGHVS and CDR2 FNYEAQ. CDR3 length equals 18 residues. The CDR3 nucleotides are TGTGCCAGCAGCTTCCTTTCCCCTAGCGGGGGAGCGTACAATGAGCAGTTCTTC. This sequence encodes CASSFLSPSGGAYNEQFF.

About this clone: Germline and junction disagree at one end, which may indicate a read error. The J gene is TRBJ2-7, the V gene TRBV6-2 or TRBV6-3, with unresolved D. Germline values: CDR1 MNHEY, CDR2 SVGEGT. The CDR3 loop spans 12 amino acids. CDR3 region: CASSTPLYGQYF. The CDR3 nucleotides are TGTGCCAGCAGCACCCCCCTTTACGGGCAGTACTTC.

This clone was counted between two and nine times. J is TRBJ1-2 and V is TRBV7-6; a weak D match, TRBD1 (5 bases). Trimming took off 0 bases at V and 4 bases at J, with 9 bases between the two ends. Germline loops: CDR1 SGHVS, CDR2 FNYEAQ. The CDR3 totals 14 residues. This chain's CDR3 is CASSLAAGPYGYTF. CDR3 DNA sequence: TGTGCCAGCAGCTTAGCCGCAGGGCCCTATGGCTACACCTTC. Complete variable domain (other parts from reference TRBV7-6 and TRBJ1-2): GAGVSQSPRYKVTKRGQDVALRCDPISGHVSLYWYRQALGQGPEFLTYFNYEAQQDKSGLPNDRFSAERPEGSISTLTIQRTEQRDSAMYRCASSLAAGPYGYTFGSGTRLTVV.

V gene TRBV3-1 (or the pseudogene TRBV3-2) combines with J gene TRBJ2-6; 7 nucleotides match TRBD2. After removal of 1 base from V and 4 bases from J, the junction contained 1 base not matched to a gene. Germline CDR1 and CDR2: LGHDT and YNNKEL (reference sequence). The CDR3 runs to 15 residues. CDR3 coding DNA: TGTGCCAGCAGCCAAGCGGGGGGAGGGGCCAACGTCCTGACTTTC. Its translation: CASSQAGGGANVLTF.

This rearrangement joins TRBV2 to TRBJ1-5; TRBD1 matches at 9 bases. This CDR3 is 14 amino acids long. V lost 7 bases and J lost 6; bases outside the gene matches: 7. Germline loops: CDR1 SNHLY, CDR2 FYNNEI. The CDR3 reads CASTLQGQGQPQHF. CDR3 bases: TGTGCCAGCACCCTACAGGGACAGGGTCAGCCCCAGCATTTT. Together with reference TRBV2 and TRBJ1-5, the CDR3 gives the full variable domain: EPEVTQTPSHQVTQMGQEVILRCVPISNHLYFYWYRQILGQKVEFLVSFYNNEISEKSEIFDDQFSVERPDGSNFTLKIRSTKLEDSAMYFCASTLQGQGQPQHFGDGTRLSIL.

The chain is built from TRBV5-1 and TRBJ2-7; TRBD1 matches at 9 bases. Germline loops: CDR1 SGHRS, CDR2 YFSETQ. The CDR3 runs 13 residues. The DNA for the CDR3 is TGCGACCGGACAGGGACAGGGATAAACGAGCAGTACTTC. Its protein product is CDRTGTGINEQYF.

The rearrangement links TRBV7-3 to TRBJ1-1, with 8 bases lining up with TRBD1. Trimming at V came to 5 bases and at J to 1 base, leaving 3 bases not matched to a gene. CDR3 size: 14 residues. From germline, CDR1 is SGHTA and CDR2 FQGTGA. The CDR3 region is CASSPGQGNTEAFF. In DNA, the CDR3 is TGTGCCAGCAGCCCTGGACAGGGGAACACTGAAGCTTTCTTT.

This clone was counted once. The chain links TRBV6-2 or TRBV6-3 to TRBJ2-1; weak D call: TRBD2 (6 bases). The CDR3 runs 14 residues. From germline, CDR1 is MNHEY and CDR2 SVGEGT. V was trimmed by 5 bases and J by 9 bases, leaving 17 bases between them. The CDR3 loop is CASSPGTAPPEQFF. The CDR3 DNA is TGTGCCAGCAGTCCCGGGACTGCTCCACCTGAGCAGTTCTTC.

The V gene is TRBV7-8, the J gene TRBJ1-4; possible D gene TRBD1, 6 bases. Per germline, CDR1 SGHVS and CDR2 FQNEAQ. The CDR3 is 17 amino acids. Trimming shortened V by 1 base and J by 2 bases, and 14 bases separated the two germline ends. CDR3 in amino acids: CASSLVQGRATNEKLFF. The CDR3 DNA follows: TGTGCCAGCAGCTTAGTACAGGGCCGCGCGACTAATGAAAAACTGTTTTTT.

This chain's CDR3 is CASSPFRGTETF. CDR3 DNA: TGTGCCAGCAGCCCGTTTAGGGGGACGGAAACCTTC. J is TRBJ1-2 and V is TRBV5-6; D is perhaps TRBD1 (6 bases). Germline V gives CDR1 SGHDT, CDR2 YYEEEE. V was shortened by 4 bases and J by 14 bases, with 18 bases between the two germline ends. The CDR3 extends over 12 amino acids.

CDR3 in DNA: TGTGCTAGTGGTTCAGCAGGGGCCGCCTATGGCTACACCTTC. It yields the protein CASGSAGAAYGYTF. The chain recombines TRBV12-5 with TRBJ1-2, with a possible D match to TRBD1 (6 bases). Trimming removed 4 bases at V and 4 bases at J, with 13 bases between. Germline V CDR1 and CDR2: LGHNT, FRNRAP. The CDR3 runs to 14 residues.

The V gene is TRBV5-4, the J gene TRBJ1-5, with a weak D call TRBD1 (5 bases). Trimming took off 4 bases at V and 5 bases at J, with 10 bases between the two ends. The CDR3 totals 13 residues. The germline V gene encodes CDR1 SGHNT and CDR2 YYREEE (reference sequence). The CDR3 reads CASSPGLDQPQHF. The CDR3 DNA reads as TGTGCCAGCAGCCCAGGGTTGGATCAGCCCCAGCATTTT.